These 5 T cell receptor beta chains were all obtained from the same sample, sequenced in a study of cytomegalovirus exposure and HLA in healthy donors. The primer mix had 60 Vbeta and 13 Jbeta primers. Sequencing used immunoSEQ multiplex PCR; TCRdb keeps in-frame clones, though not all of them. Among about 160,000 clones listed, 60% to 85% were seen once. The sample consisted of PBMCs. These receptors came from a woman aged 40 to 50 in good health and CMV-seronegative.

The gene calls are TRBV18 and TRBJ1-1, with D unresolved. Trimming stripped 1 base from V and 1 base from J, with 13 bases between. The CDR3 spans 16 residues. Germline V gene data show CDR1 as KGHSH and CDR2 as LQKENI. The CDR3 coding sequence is TGTGCCAGCTCACCACGAGTAAGGCGGCAGAACACTGAAGCTTTCTTT. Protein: CASSPRVRRQNTEAFF. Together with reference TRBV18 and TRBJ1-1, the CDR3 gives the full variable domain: NAGVMQNPRHLVRRRGQEARLRCSPMKGHSHVYWYRQLPEEGLKFMVYLQKENIIDESGMPKERFSAEFPKEGPSILRIQQVVRGDSAAYFCASSPRVRRQNTEAFFGQGTRLTVV.

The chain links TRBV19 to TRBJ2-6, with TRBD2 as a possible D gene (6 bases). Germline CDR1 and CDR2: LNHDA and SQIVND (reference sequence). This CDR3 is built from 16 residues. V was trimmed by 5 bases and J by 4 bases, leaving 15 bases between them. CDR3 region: CASSPLGGSGANVLTF. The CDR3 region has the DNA TGTGCCAGTAGTCCCCTGGGGGGTTCCGGGGCCAACGTCCTGACTTTC. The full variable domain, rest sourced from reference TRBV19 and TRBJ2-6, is DGGITQSPKYLFRKEGQNVTLSCEQNLNHDAMYWYRQDPGQGLRLIYYSQIVNDFQKGDIAEGYSVSREKKESFPLTVTSAQKNPTAFYLCASSPLGGSGANVLTFGAGSRLTVL.

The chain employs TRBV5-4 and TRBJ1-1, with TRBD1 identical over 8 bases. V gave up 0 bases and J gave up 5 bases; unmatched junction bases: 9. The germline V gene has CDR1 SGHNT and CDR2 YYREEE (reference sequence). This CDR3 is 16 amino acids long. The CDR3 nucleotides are TGTGCCAGCAGCTTGGGAGGAACAGGGGGTCAAACTGAAGCTTTCTTT. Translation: CASSLGGTGGQTEAFF.

In nucleotides, the CDR3 is TGCGCCAGCAGCTATAGCGGGGGGGGCACAGATACGCAGTATTTT. Translation gives CASSYSGGGTDTQYF. The chain combines TRBV5-1 with TRBJ2-3; 11 bases match TRBD2. The CDR3 consists of 15 residues. Losses at the gene ends were 3 bases for V and 1 base for J; bases not matched to a gene: 1. Germline V gene sequence: CDR1 SGHRS, CDR2 YFSETQ.

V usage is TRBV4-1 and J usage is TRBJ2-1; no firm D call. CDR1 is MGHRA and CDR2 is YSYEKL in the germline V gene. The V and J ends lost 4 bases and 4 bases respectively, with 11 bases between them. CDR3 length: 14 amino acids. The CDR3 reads CASSPFDGYNEQFF. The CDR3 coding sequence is TGCGCCAGCAGCCCCTTCGACGGGTACAATGAGCAGTTCTTC.